This section outlines one T cell receptor (beta chain) sequence together with its context. The antigen remains unidentified. This sample is drawn from a study of CD8 T cells in ankylosing spondylitis. From germline, CDR1 is MGHDK and CDR2 SYGVNS. J gave up 7 bases and V 8 bases, and 7 bases lay outside the gene matches. CDR3 length: 12 amino acids. TCRdb fed the 5' RACE reads into MiXCR, producing one record per CDR3 protein. The data show 700,000 or so distinct CDR3 sequences, around a fifth seen once. Study results and caveats: A TCR beta motif made of several highly homologous variants seemed typical of ankylosing spondylitis blood.

This receptor was taken from a male donor with ankylosing spondylitis. The chain links TRBV25-1 to TRBJ1-2; TRBD1 matches 7 bases. Sequencing was done on a sample of blood, either unsorted or a sorted T cell fraction (not recorded which). The CDR3 DNA sequence: TGTGCCAGCGAAGAGGGGGCTGGTGGCTACACCTTC. Protein sequence: CASEEGAGGYTF.